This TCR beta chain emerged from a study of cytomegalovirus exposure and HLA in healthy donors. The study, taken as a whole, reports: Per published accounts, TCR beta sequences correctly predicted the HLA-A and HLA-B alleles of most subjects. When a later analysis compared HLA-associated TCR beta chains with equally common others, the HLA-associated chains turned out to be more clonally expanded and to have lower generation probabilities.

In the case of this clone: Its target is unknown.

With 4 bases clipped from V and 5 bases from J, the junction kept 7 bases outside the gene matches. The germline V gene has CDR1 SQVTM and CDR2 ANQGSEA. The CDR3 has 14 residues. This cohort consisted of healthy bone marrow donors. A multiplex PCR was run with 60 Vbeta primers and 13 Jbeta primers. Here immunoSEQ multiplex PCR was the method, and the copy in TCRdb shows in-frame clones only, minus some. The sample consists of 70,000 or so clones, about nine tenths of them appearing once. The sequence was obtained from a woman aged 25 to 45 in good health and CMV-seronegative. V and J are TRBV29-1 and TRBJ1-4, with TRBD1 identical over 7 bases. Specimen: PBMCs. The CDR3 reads CSVGVGTENEKLFF. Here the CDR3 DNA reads TGCAGCGTTGGGGTGGGGACAGAGAATGAAAAACTGTTTTTT.